This T cell receptor beta chain is from a study of beta chain features in type 1 diabetes. Regarding the study as a whole: Moderate but significant shortening of TCRB CDR3s was recorded in all four CD4+ subsets from Type 1 diabetes patients.

V gave up 4 bases and J gave up 8 bases; unmatched junction bases: 9. CDR3 length equals 15 residues. The germline CDR1 and CDR2 sequences are SGDLS and YYNGEE. Researchers reported sorting CD4+ naive, central memory, regulatory and stem cell-like memory cells via CD45RO/CCR7/CD25/CD127/CD95/CD27. As to this clone: As yet, its antigen is unknown.

Isolated RNA was reverse transcribed in full, so expressed TCRB transcripts were sequenced. Produced via immunoSEQ multiplex PCR; TCRdb's table is partial and in-frame only. There are about 250,000 clones in the sample; roughly 13% occur only once, and about 0.026% lies in the top ten. This TCR was recovered from a woman aged 40 to 50 in good health. The specimen was naive CD4+ T cells from blood. This chain joins TRBV9 and TRBJ2-1; 10 nucleotides align to TRBD2. The CDR3 is CASSPQERGGYEQFF. The CDR3, as DNA: TGTGCCAGCAGCCCCCAGGAGCGGGGGGGCTATGAGCAGTTCTTC. The full variable domain, completed using reference TRBV9 and TRBJ2-1, is DSGVTQTPKHLITATGQRVTLRCSPRSGDLSVYWYQQSLDQGLQFLIQYYNGEERAKGNILERFSAQQFPDLHSELNLSSLELGDSALYFCASSPQERGGYEQFFGPGTRLTVL.